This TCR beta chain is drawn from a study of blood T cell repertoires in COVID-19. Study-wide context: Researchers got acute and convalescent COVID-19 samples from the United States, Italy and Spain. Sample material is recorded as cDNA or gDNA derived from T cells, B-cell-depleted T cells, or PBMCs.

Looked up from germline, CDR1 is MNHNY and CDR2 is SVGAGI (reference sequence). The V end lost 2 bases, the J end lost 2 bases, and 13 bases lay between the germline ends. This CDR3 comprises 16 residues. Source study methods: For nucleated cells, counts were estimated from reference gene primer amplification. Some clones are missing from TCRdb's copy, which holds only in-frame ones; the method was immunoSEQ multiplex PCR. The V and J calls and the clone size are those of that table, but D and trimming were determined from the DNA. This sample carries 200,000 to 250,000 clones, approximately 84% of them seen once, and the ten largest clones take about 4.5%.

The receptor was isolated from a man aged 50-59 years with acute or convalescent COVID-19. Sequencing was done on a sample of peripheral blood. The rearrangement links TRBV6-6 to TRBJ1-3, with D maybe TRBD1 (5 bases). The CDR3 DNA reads TGTGCCAGCAGTTACGCATCCCGGGGGACTGGAAACACCATATATTTT. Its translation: CASSYASRGTGNTIYF.